This T cell receptor beta chain appears in the sequencing data of a study of blood T cells in healthy people across ages. V lost 8 bases to trimming and J lost 8 bases, with 13 bases between them. The CDR3 extends over 13 amino acids. All donors came from Russia, were Caucasian and healthy, and spanned ages roughly 6 to 100. Isolation of PBMCs gave at least 7 million cells per sample. Using a J-beta primer mix together with a sample-barcoded 5' primer, a second PCR was run for about 6 to 12 cycles. Unique molecular identifiers of 12 random nucleotides labeled each cDNA. Paired-end reads containing CDR3 totaled no fewer than 2.5 million for each sample. TCRdb fed the 5' RACE reads into MiXCR, producing one record per CDR3 protein. This sample has about 800,000 distinct CDR3 sequences, with 58% found just once.

The sample consisted of blood. This clonotype was sampled from a young man in good health. The J gene is TRBJ1-6, the V gene TRBV6-7; D not resolved. TRBV6-7 counts as an open reading frame of uncertain function. The CDR3 is CASQLPRYSPLHF. Written as DNA, the CDR3 is TGTGCCAGCCAGCTCCCCAGGTATTCACCCCTCCACTTT.